The 32 T cell receptor beta chains given below trace back to one sample, sequenced in a study of shared clonotypes between healthy human individuals (TCRdb year 2020). The library relied on the immunoSEQ multiplex PCR assay. TCRdb re-hosts the immuneACCESS table, in-frame sequences only. Its copies lack some clones; in the studies checked, an unresolved V gene accounts for under half of them, and the cause for the rest is not known. The sample includes around 510,000 clones, with around three quarters observed a single time. Together, the top ten hold approximately 12% of the sample. The sequenced material came from PBMCs. The receptors originated from a woman between 40 and 50 years old in good health. Some clones in this sample may be carry-over from other donors' samples.

Notes on this clone: The junction departs from the called germline gene at one end, perhaps through a read error. The V call is TRBV29-1, the J call TRBJ1-2, with unresolved D. Germline CDR1 and CDR2: SQVTM and ANQGSEA. The CDR3 extends over 13 amino acids. The CDR3 is CSVEEGSNYGYTF. The CDR3, as DNA: TGCAGCGTCGAAGAAGGGAGTAACTATGGCTACACCTTC. The variable domain in full, with the rest retrieved from reference TRBV29-1 and TRBJ1-2, is SAVISQKPSRDICQRGTSLTIQCQVDSQVTMMFWYRQQPGQSLTLIATANQGSEATYESGFVIDKFPISRPNLTFSTLTVSNMSPEDSSIYLCSVEEGSNYGYTFGSGTRLTVV.

The chain joins TRBV4-2 to TRBJ2-3; TRBD2 aligns across 11 bases. The germline V gene has CDR1 LGHNA and CDR2 YNFKEQ. The junction had 1 base not matched to a gene; V was cut back by 0 bases and J by 2 bases. This CDR3 is built from 16 residues. CDR3 nucleotide sequence: TGTGCCAGCAGCCAAGAACTAGCGGGGGTCACAGATACGCAGTATTTT. This sequence encodes CASSQELAGVTDTQYF.

The V and J genes are TRBV6-1 and TRBJ2-2; 9 bases match TRBD2. After removal of 1 base from V and 3 bases from J, the junction contained 9 bases not matched to a gene. The CDR3 has 18 residues. From germline, CDR1 is MNHNS and CDR2 SASEGT. CDR3 DNA: TGTGCCAGCAGTGAAGTCTGGGCGGGAGGGCCGGACACCGGGGAGCTGTTTTTT. This translates into CASSEVWAGGPDTGELFF.

This chain links TRBV30 with TRBJ1-1; a possible D gene is TRBD1 (6 bases). The CDR3 is 13 amino acids. Germline V gene lookup returns CDR1 GTSNPN and CDR2 SVGIG (reference sequence). V was clipped by 8 bases and J by 8 bases, with 21 bases between them. CDR3 DNA sequence: TGTGCCCAAGGGGGGGGTTCGAAGCTAGAAGCTTTCTTT. Translated, it gives CAQGGGSKLEAFF. The whole variable domain, remainder taken from reference TRBV30 and TRBJ1-1, is SQTIHQWPATLVQPVGSPLSLECTVEGTSNPNLYWYRQAAGRGLQLLFYSVGIGQISSEVPQNLSASRPQDRQFILSSKKLLLSDSGFYLCAQGGGSKLEAFFGQGTRLTVV.

For this clone: Other DNA sequences in the sample encode the same CDR3. V and J are TRBV18 and TRBJ2-5; no clear D gene. The CDR3 spans 13 residues. In germline, CDR1 is KGHSH, CDR2 LQKENI. The germline V and J ends were trimmed by 3 bases and 1 base, with 6 bases remaining between them. CDR3 loop: CASSPGSQETQYF. The CDR3 coding sequence is TGTGCCAGCTCACCGGGATCCCAAGAGACCCAGTACTTC.

A few counts support this clone. This rearrangement joins TRBV19 to TRBJ1-5; perhaps TRBD1 as D (6 bases). This CDR3 is built from 15 residues. Trimming removed 4 bases from V and 5 bases from J, with 15 bases in between. Germline-derived CDR1 and CDR2 are LNHDA and SQIVND (reference sequence). The CDR3 reads CASSTQTGFHQPQHF. The CDR3 DNA reads TGTGCCAGTAGTACCCAGACAGGATTTCATCAGCCCCAGCATTTT.

The chain combines TRBV10-1 with TRBJ1-1; no clear D gene. Between the trimmed V and J ends, which lost 6 bases and 3 bases, there was a span of 11 bases. The germline CDR1 and CDR2 sequences are WNHNN and SYGVQD (reference sequence). This CDR3 has 13 amino acids. The CDR3 DNA is TGCGCCAGCAGGACGGAGAGGGACACTGAAGCTTTCTTT. It is translated as CASRTERDTEAFF.

V gene TRBV9 combines with J gene TRBJ2-1, with 10 bases matching TRBD2. V dropped 5 bases and J dropped 8; count of bases not matched to a gene: 4. The CDR3 has 13 amino acids. Germline CDR1 and CDR2: SGDLS and YYNGEE. CDR3 DNA sequence: TGTGCCAGCAGTAGCGGGGGGACGGATGAGCAGTTCTTC. Translating gives CASSSGGTDEQFF.

This chain connects TRBV6-6 to TRBJ1-4; D is uncertain. CDR3 length equals 15 residues. Germline-derived CDR1 and CDR2 are MNHNY and SVGAGI (reference sequence). Trimming removed 0 bases from V and 5 bases from J, with 10 bases in between. For the CDR3, the DNA is TGTGCCAGCAGTTACTCGACATACGAAAATGAAAAACTGTTTTTT. Protein sequence: CASSYSTYENEKLFF.

The sample holds many counts of this clone. The chain joins TRBV9 to TRBJ1-1; tentatively, D is TRBD1 (5 bases). Germline CDR1 is SGDLS and CDR2 is YYNGEE. Trimming took 4 bases from V and 10 from J, leaving 17 bases between them. The CDR3 totals 13 residues. The CDR3 nucleotides are TGTGCCAGCAGCCCAGCGAGCCGAGGGACAGCTTTCTTT. It specifies CASSPASRGTAFF.

The V gene is TRBV30, the J gene TRBJ1-1, with TRBD1 matching over 9 bases. The CDR3 has 16 residues. Losses at the gene ends were 5 bases for V and 0 bases for J; bases not matched to a gene: 10. Germline values: CDR1 GTSNPN, CDR2 SVGIG (reference sequence). CDR3 residues: CAWDRDRDSMNTEAFF. CDR3 coding DNA: TGTGCCTGGGACCGGGACAGGGATTCAATGAACACTGAAGCTTTCTTT.

In regard to this clone: This may stem from a read error, because a much larger clone lies one nucleotide away. The rearrangement uses TRBV27 and TRBJ1-4; no reliable D call. Per the germline V gene, CDR1 is MNHEY and CDR2 is SMNVEV (reference sequence). V was clipped by 7 bases and J by 11 bases, with 17 bases between them. The CDR3 runs to 13 residues. The CDR3 reads CASNFGPGKKLFF. The CDR3, as DNA: TGTGCCAGCAATTTTGGTCCGGGAAAGAAACTGTTTTTT.

This clone was picked up many times. The chain joins TRBV29-1 to TRBJ2-3; possible D gene TRBD2, 5 bases. Germline lookup yields CDR1 SQVTM and CDR2 ANQGSEA. The CDR3 loop spans 13 amino acids. The V end was cut by 7 bases, the J end by 2 bases, with 13 bases between. The CDR3 region is CSARGRVTDTQYF. The DNA of the CDR3 is TGCAGCGCCCGGGGTCGGGTCACAGATACGCAGTATTTT.

This rearrangement joins TRBV10-3 to TRBJ2-7; 9 bases match TRBD2. CDR1 is ENHRY, CDR2 SYGVKD, per germline. The CDR3 is 15 amino acids. Trimming at V came to 2 bases and at J to 7 bases, leaving 9 bases not matched to a gene. CDR3 nucleotide sequence: TGTGCCATCAGTGAGAAGACTAGCGGTGTACGGGAGCAGTACTTC. Protein sequence: CAISEKTSGVREQYF.

The chain links TRBV5-1 to TRBJ2-1, with 11 bases that match TRBD2. The CDR3 loop spans 14 amino acids. Germline CDR1 reads SGHRS; CDR2 reads YFSETQ. Trimming removed 5 bases from V and 4 bases from J; junction bases left unmatched: 2. Here the CDR3 reads CASRLAGDYNEQFF. CDR3 in DNA: TGCGCCAGCAGACTAGCGGGGGATTACAATGAGCAGTTCTTC.

In this sample, this clone turned up a few times. The sample holds other DNA sequences that translate to the same CDR3. The chain joins TRBV4-2 to TRBJ2-3; D unclear. Trimming left V 0 bases short and J 7 bases short, with 5 bases between. The CDR3 extends over 12 amino acids. CDR1 and CDR2 from the germline V gene are LGHNA and YNFKEQ. The CDR3 DNA reads TGTGCCAGCAGCCAAGATAGGTATACGCAGTATTTT. It specifies CASSQDRYTQYF.

The chain combines TRBV7-8 with TRBJ1-5; 12 positions match TRBD1. CDR3 size: 16 residues. Trimming cost V 5 bases and J 6 bases; bases outside gene matches: 8. Germline V lookup: CDR1 SGHVS, CDR2 FQNEAQ. The DNA of the CDR3 is TGTGCCAGCAGCGGGACAGGGGGCCAAGCGACTCAGCCCCAGCATTTT. It translates to CASSGTGGQATQPQHF.

J is TRBJ1-1 and V is TRBV7-8; D remains unclear. Germline V gene data show CDR1 as SGHVS and CDR2 as FQNEAQ. The CDR3 consists of 13 residues. The V and J ends lost 0 bases and 1 base respectively, with 3 bases between them. In DNA, the CDR3 is TGTGCCAGCAGCTTAGCCGGGAACACTGAAGCTTTCTTT. This encodes CASSLAGNTEAFF.

The chain is built from TRBV30 and TRBJ1-5; 7 bases are a match to TRBD1. From germline, CDR1 is GTSNPN and CDR2 SVGIG (reference sequence). The CDR3 is 15 residues long. The V segment lost 4 bases and the J segment 5 bases; nucleotides outside the gene matches: 11. As DNA, the CDR3 is TGTGCCTGGACAGGGGGGGACGGGTCGGATCAGCCCCAGCATTTT. Amino acids: CAWTGGDGSDQPQHF.

For this clone: With a much larger clone just one base away, this may be a read error. Other DNA sequences within the sample encode an identical CDR3. V usage is TRBV18 and J usage is TRBJ1-5; no clear D gene. The germline V gene encodes CDR1 KGHSH and CDR2 LQKENI. Deletions cut 2 bases from V and 0 bases from J, with 2 bases between. The CDR3 covers 13 residues. In DNA form, the CDR3 reads TGTGCCAGCTCACCAGATAGCAATCAGCCCCAGCATTTT. It yields the protein CASSPDSNQPQHF.

The chain couples TRBV5-1 to TRBJ2-2; D possibly uses TRBD1 or TRBD2 (6 bases each). CDR3 size: 16 residues. Germline V gene sequence: CDR1 SGHRS, CDR2 YFSETQ. Trimming took 0 bases from V and 4 from J, leaving 13 bases between them. DNA of the CDR3: TGCGCCAGCAGCTTGGCCGGGGGCGCGGTCACCGGGGAGCTGTTTTTT. As protein: CASSLAGGAVTGELFF.

This chain connects TRBV5-1 to TRBJ2-3; no clear D. CDR1 and CDR2 from the germline V gene are SGHRS and YFSETQ. Trimming left V 0 bases short and J 0 bases short, with 11 bases between. The CDR3 has 16 residues. The CDR3 nucleotides are TGCGCCAGCAGCTTGGTAGGAGCTCGGAGCACAGATACGCAGTATTTT. This sequence encodes CASSLVGARSTDTQYF.

This chain uses TRBV5-4 with TRBJ2-4, with D tentatively TRBD2 (5 bases). The CDR3 runs to 15 residues. With 3 bases removed from V and 0 bases from J, the gap between germline ends came to 10 bases. From germline, CDR1 is SGHNT and CDR2 YYREEE (reference sequence). The CDR3 reads CASSSPGLAKNIQYF. Here the CDR3 DNA reads TGTGCCAGCAGCTCCCCAGGACTAGCCAAAAACATTCAGTACTTC.

The rearrangement links TRBV11-3 to TRBJ1-1; 8 positions match TRBD1. Trimming removed 5 bases from V and 0 bases from J; junction bases left unmatched: 5. Germline V CDR1 and CDR2: SGHNT, YENEEA. The CDR3 is 15 amino acids. Here the CDR3 reads CASSGEQGVNTEAFF. Written as DNA, the CDR3 is TGTGCCAGCAGCGGAGAACAGGGGGTGAACACTGAAGCTTTCTTT.

A note on this clone: The sample has other DNA sequences that encode this CDR3 too. V is TRBV28 and J is TRBJ1-1, with D possibly matching TRBD1 (6 bases). Germline V lookup: CDR1 MDHEN, CDR2 SYDVKM. This CDR3 contains 13 residues. The V and J ends lost 6 bases and 4 bases respectively, with 12 bases between them. Here the CDR3 reads CASRAQGSTEAFF. Written as DNA, the CDR3 is TGTGCCAGCAGAGCTCAGGGGTCCACTGAAGCTTTCTTT.

V is TRBV19 and J is TRBJ2-7; TRBD2 matches 11 bases. The CDR3 covers 14 residues. J lost 6 bases, V lost 3 bases, and 4 bases had no gene match. The germline V gene has CDR1 LNHDA and CDR2 SQIVND (reference sequence). This CDR3 is CASSIPGTSGEQYF. The DNA for the CDR3 is TGTGCCAGTAGTATCCCCGGGACTAGCGGCGAGCAGTACTTC.

V usage is TRBV9 and J usage is TRBJ2-5; perhaps TRBD2 as D (5 bases). This CDR3 contains 15 residues. The V and J ends lost 0 bases and 3 bases respectively, with 12 bases between them. CDR1 and CDR2 (germline): SGDLS, YYNGEE. The CDR3 spells CASSVVGLEEETQYF. The CDR3 region has the DNA TGTGCCAGCAGCGTAGTCGGACTGGAAGAAGAGACCCAGTACTTC.

The rearrangement links TRBV6-6 to TRBJ2-3; tentative D call: TRBD2 (7 bases). There are 16 residues in the CDR3. V dropped 4 bases and J dropped 2 bases, with 16 bases sitting between them. Germline V lookup: CDR1 MNHNY, CDR2 SVGAGI (reference sequence). The chain's CDR3 is CASSFGGANPTDTQYF. The DNA of the CDR3 is TGTGCCAGCAGTTTTGGGGGGGCGAATCCCACAGATACGCAGTATTTT.

Worth noting for this clone: This sample includes further DNA sequences coding for the same CDR3. The chain recombines TRBV10-3 with TRBJ2-5; D call uncertain. V was shortened by 2 bases and J by 5 bases, with 6 bases between the two germline ends. The CDR3 covers 12 residues. From germline, CDR1 is ENHRY and CDR2 SYGVKD. The CDR3 region is CAISEPRETQYF. The CDR3 region has the DNA TGTGCCATCAGTGAGCCGAGGGAGACCCAGTACTTC.

V gene TRBV18 combines with J gene TRBJ1-5; no definite D call. The CDR3 is made up of 15 amino acids. Germline V gene data show CDR1 as KGHSH and CDR2 as LQKENI. The V end lost 3 bases, the J end lost 7 bases, and 16 bases lay between the germline ends. DNA for the CDR3: TGTGCCAGCTCACCTCAGGCTTCAGTATACCAGCCCCAGCATTTT. Its protein is CASSPQASVYQPQHF. The whole variable domain, remainder taken from reference TRBV18 and TRBJ1-5, is NAGVMQNPRHLVRRRGQEARLRCSPMKGHSHVYWYRQLPEEGLKFMVYLQKENIIDESGMPKERFSAEFPKEGPSILRIQQVVRGDSAAYFCASSPQASVYQPQHFGDGTRLSIL.

The chain combines TRBV19 with TRBJ2-1; the D gene is possibly TRBD2 (6 bases). V was trimmed by 10 bases and J by 3 bases, leaving 19 bases between them. CDR1 is LNHDA, CDR2 SQIVND, per germline (reference sequence). The CDR3 is 15 amino acids. The CDR3 bases are TGTGCCACCGCTTCGGGCGGGACTCACTACAATGAGCAGTTCTTC. The encoded protein is CATASGGTHYNEQFF.

The V and J genes are TRBV28 and TRBJ1-1; D perhaps matches TRBD1 (5 bases). V dropped 7 bases and J dropped 7 bases, with 10 bases sitting between them. The V gene's germline CDR1 is MDHEN and CDR2 SYDVKM. This CDR3 comprises 11 residues. The CDR3: CASTGRDEAFF. The CDR3 nucleotides are TGTGCCAGCACGGGACGGGATGAAGCTTTCTTT.